This T cell receptor (beta chain) was obtained from a study of cytomegalovirus exposure and HLA in healthy donors. Vbeta (60) and Jbeta (13) primers were used in the PCR. Sequencing used immunoSEQ multiplex PCR; TCRdb keeps in-frame clones, though not all of them. The profile shows about 150,000 clones, over 50% of them singletons. Germline assignment: CDR1 MDHEN and CDR2 SYDVKM. Trimming shortened V by 2 bases and J by 0 bases, and 11 bases separated the two germline ends. CDR3 length equals 15 residues. This clonotype was sampled from a human donor in good health. The genes are TRBV28 and TRBJ2-7, with D hard to call. Sequenced: PBMCs. CDR3 nucleotide sequence: TGTGCCAGCAGTTTAATCGCGGCTAGCTCCTACGAGCAGTACTTC. It codes for CASSLIAASSYEQYF.